The 20 T cell receptor beta chains presented below share a single source sample, sequenced in a study of blood T cells in healthy people across ages. Next came a second PCR, run for roughly 6 to 11 cycles, which used a sample-barcoded 5' primer along with a J-beta primer mix. Via MiXCR, TCRdb re-called the 5' RACE reads, giving one row per CDR3 protein. The table includes 550,000 to 700,000 distinct CDR3 sequences, approximately 25% detected once. The sequenced sample consisted of blood. The origin of the receptors is a woman between 65 and 79 years old in good health.

The genes are TRBV5-1 and TRBJ2-5; D is ambiguous. The DNA end is more similar to TRBJ2-7, so the J call may be wrong. Germline assignment: CDR1 SGHRS and CDR2 YFSETQ. This CDR3 is built from 15 residues. The CDR3 here is CASSRAGRSSYEQYF. The CDR3 DNA follows: TGCGCCAGCAGCCGGGCCGGCCGCAGCTCCTACGAGCAGTACTTC.

To note about this clonotype: An end of the junction differs from the germline gene, which may be a read error. This chain uses TRBV6-1 with TRBJ1-1; no clear D gene. Germline CDR1 MNHNS, CDR2 SASEGT. CDR3 length: 13 residues. The CDR3: CASSEARWRAPIF. The CDR3 nucleotides read TGTGCCAGCAGTGAAGCCCGGTGGCGGGCCCCCATCTTT.

In DNA form, the CDR3 reads TGTGCCAGCGGACAGTTAGTCTCCTACGAGCAGTACTTC. It specifies CASGQLVSYEQYF. The chain carries TRBV2 and TRBJ2-7; the D gene is possibly TRBD1 (6 bases). Per the germline V gene, CDR1 is SNHLY and CDR2 is FYNNEI. Trimming stripped 8 bases from V and 0 bases from J, with 11 bases between. The CDR3 extends over 13 amino acids.

The chain recombines TRBV27 with TRBJ2-1; no clear D. V shed 4 bases and J shed 4 bases, with 5 bases lying between them. This CDR3 is built from 12 residues. Looked up from germline, CDR1 is MNHEY and CDR2 is SMNVEV (reference sequence). The CDR3, as DNA: TGTGCCAGCAGTTCCCCATACAATGAGCAGTTCTTC. Its protein product is CASSSPYNEQFF.

This clonotype was observed a few times. This rearrangement joins TRBV20-1 to TRBJ2-7; TRBD2 agrees at 8 bases. V trimming: 6 bases; J trimming: 3 bases; junction bases outside the gene matches: 4. The germline V gene encodes CDR1 DFQATT and CDR2 SNEGSKA (reference sequence). The CDR3 totals 12 residues. In nucleotides, the CDR3 is TGCAGTGCAACCGGGACTAGCTACGAGCAGTACTTC. This translates into CSATGTSYEQYF.

This clonotype was detected ten times or more. This chain uses TRBV12-3 or TRBV12-4 with TRBJ2-7; tentatively, D is TRBD1 (5 bases). There are 13 residues in the CDR3. V lost 5 bases and J 2 bases, leaving 10 bases between the germline ends. The CDR3 here is CASSRDSTYEQYF. CDR3 DNA sequence: TGTGCCAGCAGTAGAGACAGTACCTACGAGCAGTACTTC.

This chain connects TRBV18 to TRBJ1-6, with unresolved D. Germline CDR1 KGHSH, CDR2 LQKENI. Trimming removed 3 bases at V and 2 bases at J, with 14 bases between. The CDR3 length is 17 residues. The CDR3 region has the DNA TGTGCCAGCTCACCTGGTGCGGGGTTTACCTATAATTCACCCCTCCACTTT. Translated, it gives CASSPGAGFTYNSPLHF.

This clonotype has just a few counts. The rearrangement uses TRBV15 and TRBJ2-7, with unresolved D. The DNA matches TRBJ2-5 better at its end, which makes the J call doubtful. Germline-derived CDR1 and CDR2 are LNHNV and YYDKDF (reference sequence). The CDR3 sequence is 13 residues long. The CDR3 nucleotides read TGTGCCACCAGCAGAGGCGGCAGAAAGACCCAGTACTTC. Its translation is CATSRGGRKTQYF.

The rearrangement joins TRBV7-2 to TRBJ2-5; maybe TRBD1 (5 bases). TRBJ2-1 matches the DNA end more closely, so the J call is doubtful. Germline CDR1 is SGHTA and CDR2 is FQGNSA. CDR3 size: 14 residues. CDR3 sequence (DNA): TGTGCCAGCAGCTTAAACCTCCAGGGCCGTGAGCAGTTCTTC. It is translated as CASSLNLQGREQFF.

V and J are TRBV28 and TRBJ1-4; D not certain. This CDR3 has 13 amino acids. Germline V CDR1 and CDR2: MDHEN, SYDVKM. The V end lost 5 bases, the J end lost 7 bases, and 11 bases lay between the germline ends. CDR3 sequence (DNA): TGTGCCAGCAGTAAAGGCGGTTCTGAAAAACTGTTTTTT. Encoded protein: CASSKGGSEKLFF.

The chain joins TRBV4-1 to TRBJ1-6, with D possibly being TRBD1 (5 bases). Trimming removed 1 base at V and 5 bases at J, with 12 bases between. This CDR3 contains 16 residues. Germline loops: CDR1 MGHRA, CDR2 YSYEKL. CDR3 in amino acids: CASSQVKGSHNSPLHF. CDR3 coding DNA: TGCGCCAGCAGCCAAGTTAAGGGGAGTCATAATTCACCCCTCCACTTT.

The table lists this clonotype with a few counts. The chain joins TRBV12-3 or TRBV12-4 to TRBJ1-1, with unresolved D. V lost 1 base and J lost 0, with 6 bases in between. The CDR3 sequence is 14 residues long. The CDR3 region is CASSLDLLNTEAFF. The CDR3 coding sequence is TGTGCCAGCAGTTTAGATTTGTTGAACACTGAAGCTTTCTTT.

The chain employs TRBV18 and TRBJ2-5; the D gene could be TRBD1 or TRBD2 (6 bases each). The ends were cut back, 1 base at V and 4 bases at J, with 13 bases in the middle. The V gene's germline CDR1 is KGHSH and CDR2 LQKENI. This CDR3 contains 15 residues. The DNA for the CDR3 is TGTGCCAGCTCACCACGTGGGGGGCTCACAGAGACCCAGTACTTC. It yields the protein CASSPRGGLTETQYF.

The chain combines TRBV7-8 with TRBJ2-5; 14 nucleotides match TRBD2. The J call is doubtful: the DNA matches TRBJ2-1 better. The germline V gene has CDR1 SGHVS and CDR2 FQNEAQ. CDR3 length equals 14 residues. The CDR3 region has the DNA TGTGCCAGCAGGGGGACTAGCGGGAGTCATGAGCAGTTCTTC. It specifies CASRGTSGSHEQFF.

The chain carries TRBV28 and TRBJ2-2, with 9 bases aligning to TRBD1. Germline trimming cut 3 bases from V and 8 bases from J; bases unmatched to any gene: 4. The length of the CDR3 is 14 residues. Germline V gene sequence: CDR1 MDHEN, CDR2 SYDVKM. The CDR3 coding sequence is TGTGCCAGCAGTTTGTACAGGGGGCAAGGGGAGCTGTTTTTT. Amino acid sequence: CASSLYRGQGELFF.

This chain joins TRBV12-3 or TRBV12-4 and TRBJ1-1; D is possibly TRBD1 (6 bases). The CDR3 consists of 14 residues. Between the trimmed V and J ends, which lost 8 bases and 6 bases, there was a span of 19 bases. DNA of the CDR3: TGTGCCAGCTTGCACCAGGAGGACAGAGCTGAAGCTTTCTTT. This encodes CASLHQEDRAEAFF.

The chain links TRBV7-2 to TRBJ2-5; a possible D gene is TRBD1 (7 bases). Trimming pared 9 bases from V and 4 bases from J, leaving 15 bases between. CDR1 is SGHTA, CDR2 FQGNSA, per germline. This CDR3 region has 13 residues. CDR3 amino acids: CASTSGGGETQYF. DNA of the CDR3: TGTGCCAGTACTTCAGGGGGAGGAGAGACCCAGTACTTC.

The J gene is TRBJ2-1, the V gene TRBV5-5; 12 nucleotides agree with TRBD2. The CDR3 contains 16 residues. Unmatched junction bases numbered 10, after V lost 4 bases and J lost 8 bases. Germline loops: CDR1 SGHKS, CDR2 YYEKEE (reference sequence). The CDR3 bases are TGTGCCAGCAGCCCAACTAGCGGGGGGTTTCAGCATGAGCAGTTCTTC. As protein: CASSPTSGGFQHEQFF.

This clonotype appeared many times. The chain joins TRBV7-2 to TRBJ2-5; 14 bases line up with TRBD2. J was trimmed by 5 bases and V by 1 base; bases with no gene match: 3. The germline gives CDR1 SGHTA, CDR2 FQGNSA. The CDR3 runs 16 residues. CDR3: CASSLGLAGGRETQYF. CDR3 coding DNA: TGTGCCAGCAGCTTAGGACTAGCGGGGGGGCGGGAGACCCAGTACTTC.

The chain carries TRBV7-9 and TRBJ1-1, with 12 bases lining up with TRBD1. This CDR3 spans 16 amino acids. Trimming at V came to 3 bases and at J to 4 bases, leaving 6 bases not matched to a gene. Looked up from germline, CDR1 is SEHNR and CDR2 is FQNEAQ (reference sequence). The chain's CDR3 is CASSLGTGGRGTEAFF. DNA for the CDR3: TGTGCCAGCAGCTTGGGGACAGGGGGCCGGGGCACTGAAGCTTTCTTT.